These T cell receptor beta chains were read from a single sample in a study of blood T cell repertoires in COVID-19. The method was immunoSEQ multiplex PCR; TCRdb's version includes in-frame clones alone and lacks a portion of them. Here the sample spans about 170,000 clones, around 90% being singletons. Source material: peripheral blood. The receptors shown here come from a man aged 50-59 years who had recovered from COVID-19. Each CDR3 is given with its conserved first and last residue. D genes are given only for firm matches. A row's size may be missing; if present it is once, few, many or a size class.

15 | . | TRBD1 | TRBJ2-7 | TRBV5-1 | CASSLALGQGNEQYF | TGCGCCAGCAGCTTGGCCCTGGGACAGGGAAACGAGCAGTACTTC
15 | . | TRBD1 | TRBJ1-1 | TRBV5-5 | CASSYRTGVNTEAFF | TGTGCCAGCAGCTATAGGACAGGGGTGAACACTGAAGCTTTCTTT
15 | . | TRBD2 | TRBJ2-3 | TRBV18 | CASSPRRGVTDTQYF | TGTGCCAGCTCACCACGACGGGGGGTCACAGATACGCAGTATTTT
12 | . | . | TRBJ1-1 | TRBV29-1 | CSVGQVNTEAFF | TGCAGCGTTGGACAGGTAAACACTGAAGCTTTCTTT
13 | . | TRBD1 | TRBJ1-2 | TRBV3-1/TRBV3-2 | CASSQGGQGGYTF | TGTGCCAGCAGCCAGGGAGGACAGGGTGGCTACACCTTC
15 | . | TRBD1 | TRBJ1-4 | TRBV19 | CASSGTGTGVEKLFF | TGTGCCAGTAGTGGAACCGGGACAGGGGTCGAAAAACTGTTTTTT
15 | . | TRBD1 | TRBJ1-1 | TRBV9 | CASSVEQGLNTEAFF | TGTGCCAGCAGCGTAGAACAGGGGCTGAACACTGAAGCTTTCTTT
11 | . | . | TRBJ2-4 | TRBV5-1 | CASSLGGIQYF | TGCGCCAGCAGCTTGGGCGGCATTCAGTACTTC
15 | . | TRBD2 | TRBJ2-7 | TRBV7-2 | CASSLTSGGGYEQYF | TGTGCCAGCAGCCTGACTAGCGGGGGAGGATACGAGCAGTACTTC
16 | . | . | TRBJ1-6 | TRBV27 | CASSLSRTRNNSPLHF | TGTGCCAGCAGTTTGTCCCGAACGAGGAATAATTCACCCCTCCACTTT
15 | . | . | TRBJ2-3 | TRBV24-1 | CATSPPGQGTDTQYF | TGTGCCACCAGTCCGCCGGGACAAGGCACAGATACGCAGTATTTT
15 | . | . | TRBJ2-5 | TRBV14 | CASSRGKGVQETQYF | TGTGCCAGCAGCCGGGGCAAAGGGGTTCAAGAGACCCAGTACTTC
14 | . | . | TRBJ1-2 | TRBV3-1/TRBV3-2 | CASSQGGGTYGYTF | TGTGCCAGCAGCCAAGGAGGAGGGACCTATGGCTACACCTTC
20 | . | . | TRBJ2-4 | TRBV6-2/TRBV6-3 | CASSTTYGSISRLAKNIQYF | TGTGCCAGCAGTACCACTTACGGCAGCATAAGTCGACTAGCCAAAAACATTCAGTACTTC
15 | once | TRBD1 | TRBJ1-2 | TRBV6-6 | CASSYSTTGDYGYTF | TGTGCCAGCAGTTACTCGACTACAGGGGACTATGGCTACACCTTC
14 | . | . | TRBJ2-6 | TRBV24-1 | CATSDRSGANVLTF | TGTGCCACCAGCGACAGGTCGGGGGCCAACGTCCTGACTTTC
14 | . | TRBD1 | TRBJ2-2 | TRBV6-5 | CASDRDRVTGELFF | TGTGCCAGCGACCGGGACAGGGTAACCGGGGAGCTGTTTTTT
18 | . | . | TRBJ1-5 | TRBV6-2/TRBV6-3 | CASSYGGGESYSNQPQHF | TGTGCCAGCAGTTACGGTGGAGGGGAGTCTTATAGCAATCAGCCCCAGCATTTT
14 | . | TRBD2 | TRBJ2-1 | TRBV18 | CASSPLAGGHEQFF | TGTGCCAGCTCACCACTAGCGGGGGGGCATGAGCAGTTCTTC
14 | once | . | TRBJ2-1 | TRBV6-5 | CASSSREMDNEQFF | TGTGCCAGCAGTTCCCGGGAGATGGACAATGAGCAGTTCTTC
18 | . | . | TRBJ1-6 | TRBV5-6 | CASRPARDTSSYNSPLHF | TGTGCCAGCAGACCGGCCAGGGACACGAGCTCCTATAATTCACCCCTCCACTTT
12 | . | TRBD1 | TRBJ1-2 | TRBV29-1 | CSVGDRTNGYTF | TGCAGCGTCGGGGACAGAACTAATGGCTACACCTTC
13 | few | . | TRBJ1-1 | TRBV18 | CASSGRQETEAFF | TGTGCCAGCTCAGGAAGACAGGAAACTGAAGCTTTCTTT
15 | . | TRBD2 | TRBJ2-7 | TRBV27 | CASSLSVAGVYEQYF | TGTGCCAGCAGTTTATCGGTAGCGGGAGTCTACGAGCAGTACTTC
13 | few | . | TRBJ1-1 | TRBV5-1 | CASSLGQHTEAFF | TGCGCCAGCAGCTTGGGACAGCACACTGAAGCTTTCTTT
16 | . | TRBD2 | TRBJ2-7 | TRBV19 | CASSLRSLAEPYEQYF | TGTGCCAGTAGCCTCCGGTCGCTAGCGGAACCTTACGAGCAGTACTTC
16 | . | . | TRBJ2-2 | TRBV27 | CASSSSSRSFTGELFF | TGTGCCAGCAGTAGCTCCTCCAGGTCTTTCACCGGGGAGCTGTTTTTT
14 | . | TRBD1 | TRBJ1-1 | TRBV27 | CASSSRQGGTEAFF | TGTGCCAGCAGTTCACGACAGGGAGGCACTGAAGCTTTCTTT
15 | . | . | TRBJ2-3 | TRBV18 | CASSPNNQRTDTQYF | TGTGCCAGCTCACCGAACAATCAGAGGACAGATACGCAGTATTTT
17 | once | TRBD2 | TRBJ2-2 | TRBV18 | CASSPPGLAGGTGELFF | TGTGCCAGCTCACCACCTGGACTAGCGGGGGGTACCGGGGAGCTGTTTTTT
13 | once | . | TRBJ2-7 | TRBV7-2 | CASSLVIPYEQYF | TGTGCCAGCAGCTTAGTTATCCCCTACGAGCAGTACTTC
13 | . | TRBD1 | TRBJ2-5 | TRBV5-8 | CASSTGTVETQYF | TGTGCCAGCAGCACCGGGACAGTTGAGACCCAGTACTTC
16 | . | . | TRBJ1-1 | TRBV19 | CASSLYFRGGNTEAFF | TGTGCCAGTAGTCTCTACTTTAGGGGGGGGAACACTGAAGCTTTCTTT
15 | few | . | TRBJ1-2 | TRBV2 | CASRAQGIANYGYTF | TGTGCCAGCAGAGCACAGGGCATAGCTAACTATGGCTACACCTTC
14 | . | . | TRBJ2-7 | TRBV7-7 | CASSLAPQAPEQYF | TGTGCCAGCAGCTTAGCCCCGCAGGCCCCCGAGCAGTACTTC
11 | . | . | TRBJ1-2 | TRBV5-6 | CASGRANGYTF | TGTGCCAGCGGGCGTGCAAATGGCTACACCTTC
14 | . | TRBD1 | TRBJ1-2 | TRBV6-5 | CASSWDRTNYGYTF | TGTGCCAGCAGTTGGGACAGGACTAACTATGGCTACACCTTC
14 | . | . | TRBJ2-7 | TRBV6-5 | CASSYLGGQGEQYF | TGTGCCAGCAGTTACCTTGGCGGACAAGGCGAGCAGTACTTC
16 | . | . | TRBJ2-1 | TRBV14 | CASSQGIRGSYNEQFF | TGTGCCAGCAGCCAAGGAATCCGCGGCTCCTACAATGAGCAGTTCTTC
18 | . | TRBD2 | TRBJ2-7 | TRBV9 | CASSVGRLGLAGPDEQYF | TGTGCCAGCAGCGTAGGAAGGCTGGGACTAGCGGGTCCGGACGAGCAGTACTTC
17 | . | TRBD2 | TRBJ2-3 | TRBV27 | CASSFSLATGGPGPQYF | TGTGCCAGCAGTTTCTCCCTAGCAACGGGGGGGCCGGGCCCGCAGTATTTT
15 | . | TRBD1 | TRBJ2-7 | TRBV9 | CASSPDRGGSYEQYF | TGTGCCAGCAGCCCCGACAGGGGGGGATCCTACGAGCAGTACTTC
13 | . | . | TRBJ2-5 | TRBV5-1 | CASSLARAETQYF | TGCGCCAGCAGCTTGGCCAGGGCAGAGACCCAGTACTTC
11 | . | . | TRBJ2-1 | TRBV6-2/TRBV6-3 | CASSYPNEQFF | TGTGCCAGCAGTTACCCGAATGAGCAGTTCTTC
18 | . | TRBD2 | TRBJ2-7 | TRBV29-1 | CSVLGTGSRGLAAYEQYF | TGCAGCGTCCTCGGGACAGGGTCTAGGGGACTAGCGGCCTACGAGCAGTACTTC
17 | . | TRBD1 | TRBJ2-6 | TRBV10-3 | CAIRGSGTGSGANVLTF | TGTGCCATCAGGGGATCGGGGACAGGCTCTGGGGCCAACGTCCTGACTTTC
14 | . | TRBD2 | TRBJ2-1 | TRBV2 | CASSPGLIYNEQFF | TGTGCCAGCAGTCCGGGACTAATATACAATGAGCAGTTCTTC
14 | . | TRBD1 | TRBJ2-7 | TRBV10-1 | CASNGIGDRVEQYF | TGCGCCAGCAACGGAATTGGGGACAGAGTCGAGCAGTACTTC